The entry that follows covers one T cell receptor (beta chain) sequence. CDR3 length: 13 residues. Trimming cost V 0 bases and J 10 bases, with 13 bases left between them. CDR1 and CDR2 (germline): SQVTM, ANQGSEA. The data are from a study of blood T cell repertoires in COVID-19. Original processing methods: The authors estimated nucleated cell counts from reference gene primer amplification. Repertoires were generated with immunoSEQ multiplex PCR, while TCRdb's copy carries only in-frame clones and drops some. V, J and clone size reflect that table, while D and trimming were determined from the DNA. Found here are fewer than 350,000 clones, approximately 87% of them singletons; the top ten hold approximately 12%.

This chain connects TRBV29-1 to TRBJ2-1; tentative D call: TRBD1 (6 bases). Sequenced input: peripheral blood. This clonotype was sampled from a woman aged 25 to 45 with COVID-19, enrolled during active disease. CDR3 sequence: CSVEETGRGEQFF. CDR3 DNA: TGCAGCGTTGAAGAGACAGGTCGGGGCGAGCAGTTCTTC.